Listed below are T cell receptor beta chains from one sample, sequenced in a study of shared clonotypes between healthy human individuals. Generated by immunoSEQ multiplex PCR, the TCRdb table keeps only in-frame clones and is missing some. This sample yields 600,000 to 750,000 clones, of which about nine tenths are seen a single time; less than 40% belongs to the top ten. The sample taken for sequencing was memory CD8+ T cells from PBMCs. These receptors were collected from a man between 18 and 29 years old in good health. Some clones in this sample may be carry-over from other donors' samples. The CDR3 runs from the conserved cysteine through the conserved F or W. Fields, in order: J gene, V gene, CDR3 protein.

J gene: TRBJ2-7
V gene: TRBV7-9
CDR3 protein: CASSSRVSYEQYF

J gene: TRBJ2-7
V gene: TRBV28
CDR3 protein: CASSSQGVGEQYF

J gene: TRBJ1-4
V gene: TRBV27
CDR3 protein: CASSLTGTGREKLFF

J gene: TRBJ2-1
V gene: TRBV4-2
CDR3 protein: CASSPPRGLYNEQFF

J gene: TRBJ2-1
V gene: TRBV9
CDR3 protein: CASSPGGRSNEQFF

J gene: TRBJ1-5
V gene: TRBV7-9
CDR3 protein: CASSSARTGVNQPQHF

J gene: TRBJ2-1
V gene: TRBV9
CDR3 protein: CASSPGGRRDEQFF

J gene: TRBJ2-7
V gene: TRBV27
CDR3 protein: CASSPSTGGLHYEQYF

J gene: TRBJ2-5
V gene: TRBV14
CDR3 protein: CASSQDGPSGGQETQYF

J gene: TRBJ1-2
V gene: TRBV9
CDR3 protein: CASSIPRDRVEVNYGYTF

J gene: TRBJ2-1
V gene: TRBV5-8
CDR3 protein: CASSFGTGGYNEQFF

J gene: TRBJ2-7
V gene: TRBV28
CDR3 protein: CASSFPGWGTPSYEQYF

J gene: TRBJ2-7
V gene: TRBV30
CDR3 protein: CAWSWGLAGVPSRYEQYF

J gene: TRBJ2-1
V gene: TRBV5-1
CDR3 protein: CASSARSFNEQFF

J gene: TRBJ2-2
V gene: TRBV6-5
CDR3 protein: CATSRPILGELFF

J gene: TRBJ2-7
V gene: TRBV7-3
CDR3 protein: CASSYGLAPIYEQYF

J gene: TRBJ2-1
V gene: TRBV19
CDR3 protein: CASSLGNSYNEQFF

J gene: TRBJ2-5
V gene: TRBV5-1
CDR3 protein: CASSPLAGEGPEETQYF

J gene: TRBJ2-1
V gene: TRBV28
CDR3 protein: CASSLSKGSSEQFF

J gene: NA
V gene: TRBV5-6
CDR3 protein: CASSLGGSRYEQYF

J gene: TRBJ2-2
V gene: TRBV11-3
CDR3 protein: CASSYDRGFTGELFF

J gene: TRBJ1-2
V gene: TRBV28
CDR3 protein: CASSIDNGTDYGYTF

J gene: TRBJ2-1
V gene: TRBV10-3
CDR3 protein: CAISESSPSGPDNEQFF

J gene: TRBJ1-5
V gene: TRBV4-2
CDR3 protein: CASSPTQSSNQPQHF

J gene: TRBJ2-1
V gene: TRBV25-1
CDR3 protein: CASNARGPNYNEQFF

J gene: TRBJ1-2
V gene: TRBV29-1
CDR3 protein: CSVVWGGLLPGYTF

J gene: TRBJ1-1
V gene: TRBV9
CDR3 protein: CASSVLGVNTEAFF

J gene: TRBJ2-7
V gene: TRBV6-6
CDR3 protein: CASRPKGGATYEQYF

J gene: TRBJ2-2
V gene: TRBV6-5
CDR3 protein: CATQDWQNTGELFF

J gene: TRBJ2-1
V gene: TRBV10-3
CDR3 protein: CATNRGTQSGNEQFF

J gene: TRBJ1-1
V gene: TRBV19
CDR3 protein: CASSRDRAERTEAFF

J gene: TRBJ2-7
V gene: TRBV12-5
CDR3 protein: CASGTTGSYEQYF

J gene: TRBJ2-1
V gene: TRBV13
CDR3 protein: CASSPGFEPDSDEQFF

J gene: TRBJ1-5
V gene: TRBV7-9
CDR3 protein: CASRKDNNQPQHF

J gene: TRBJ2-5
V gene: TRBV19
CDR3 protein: CASSIGDRREETQYF